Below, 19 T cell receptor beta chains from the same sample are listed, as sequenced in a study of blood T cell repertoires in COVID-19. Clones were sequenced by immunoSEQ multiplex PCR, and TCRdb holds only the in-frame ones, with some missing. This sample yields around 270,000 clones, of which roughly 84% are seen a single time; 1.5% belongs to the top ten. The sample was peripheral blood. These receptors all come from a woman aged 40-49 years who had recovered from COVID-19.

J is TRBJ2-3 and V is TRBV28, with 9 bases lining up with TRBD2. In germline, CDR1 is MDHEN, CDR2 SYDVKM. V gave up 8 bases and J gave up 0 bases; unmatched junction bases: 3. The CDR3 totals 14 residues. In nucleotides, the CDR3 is TGTGCCAGCTGTAGCGGGGGTAGCACAGATACGCAGTATTTT. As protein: CASCSGGSTDTQYF.

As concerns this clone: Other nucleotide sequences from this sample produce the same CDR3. For the CDR3, the DNA is TGTGCCAGCAGTTTTTCAGGGCGAGAGACCCAGTACTTC. It translates to CASSFSGRETQYF. V is TRBV12-3 or TRBV12-4 and J is TRBJ2-5; possibly TRBD1 for D (5 bases). V lost 3 bases, J lost 4 bases, and 9 bases lay in between. The CDR3 spans 13 residues.

The CDR3 spells CASSSAGTGGGKLFF. In DNA, the CDR3 is TGTGCCAGCAGTTCAGCCGGGACAGGGGGCGGAAAACTGTTTTTT. The rearrangement links TRBV27 to TRBJ1-4; 12 nucleotides match TRBD1. This CDR3 spans 15 amino acids. Trimming took 4 bases from V and 10 from J; bases not matched to a gene: 7. Germline values: CDR1 MNHEY, CDR2 SMNVEV (reference sequence).

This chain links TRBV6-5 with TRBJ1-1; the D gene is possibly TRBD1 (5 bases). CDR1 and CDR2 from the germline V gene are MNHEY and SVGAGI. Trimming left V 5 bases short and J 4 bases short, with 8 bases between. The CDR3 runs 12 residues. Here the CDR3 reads CASSQGGTEAFF. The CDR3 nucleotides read TGTGCCAGCAGTCAGGGAGGCACTGAAGCTTTCTTT.

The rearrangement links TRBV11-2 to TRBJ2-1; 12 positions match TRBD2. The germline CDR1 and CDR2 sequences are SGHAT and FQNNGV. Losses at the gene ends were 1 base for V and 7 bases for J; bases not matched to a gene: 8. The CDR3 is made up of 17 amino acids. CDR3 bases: TGTGCCAGCAGCTTAGCCCGTCTAGCGGGGGGGCTAAATGAGCAGTTCTTC. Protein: CASSLARLAGGLNEQFF.

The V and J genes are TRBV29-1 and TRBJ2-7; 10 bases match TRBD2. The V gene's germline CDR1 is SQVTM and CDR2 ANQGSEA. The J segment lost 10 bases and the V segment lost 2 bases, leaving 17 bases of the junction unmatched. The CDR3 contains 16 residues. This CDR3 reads CSVERLAGASHRSQYF. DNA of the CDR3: TGCAGCGTTGAAAGGCTAGCGGGGGCCTCCCATCGTAGCCAGTACTTC.

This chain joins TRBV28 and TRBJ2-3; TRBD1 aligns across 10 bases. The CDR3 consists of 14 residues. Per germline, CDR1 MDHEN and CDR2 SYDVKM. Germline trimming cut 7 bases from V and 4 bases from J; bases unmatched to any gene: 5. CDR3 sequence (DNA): TGTGCCAGCAAGACCGGGACAGGGGCAGATACGCAGTATTTT. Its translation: CASKTGTGADTQYF.

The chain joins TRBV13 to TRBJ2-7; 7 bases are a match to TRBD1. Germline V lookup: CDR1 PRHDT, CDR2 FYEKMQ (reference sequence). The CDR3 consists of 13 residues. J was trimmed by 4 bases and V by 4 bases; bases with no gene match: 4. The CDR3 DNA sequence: TGTGCCAGCAGCTCGGGACAGTTTTACGAGCAGTACTTC. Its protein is CASSSGQFYEQYF. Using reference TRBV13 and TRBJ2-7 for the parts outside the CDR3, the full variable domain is AAGVIQSPRHLIKEKRETATLKCYPIPRHDTVYWYQQGPGQDPQFLISFYEKMQSDKGSIPDRFSAQQFSDYHSELNMSSLELGDSALYFCASSSGQFYEQYFGPGTRLTVT.

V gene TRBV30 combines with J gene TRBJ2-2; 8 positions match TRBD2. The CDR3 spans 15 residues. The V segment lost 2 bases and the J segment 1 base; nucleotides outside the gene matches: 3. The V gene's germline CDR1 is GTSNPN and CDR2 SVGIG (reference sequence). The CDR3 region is CAWSRGGLNTGELFF. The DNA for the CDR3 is TGTGCCTGGAGTCGCGGGGGGTTGAACACCGGGGAGCTGTTTTTT.

CDR3 nucleotide sequence: TGTGCCAGCAGCAAAGGGGGGACAACTGGGAAACGCAATCAGCCCCAGCATTTT. It translates to CASSKGGTTGKRNQPQHF. V and J are TRBV21-1 and TRBJ1-5; the table's TRBD1 call for D was not verified on the DNA. TRBV21-1 is tagged as a pseudogene. The length of the CDR3 is 18 residues.

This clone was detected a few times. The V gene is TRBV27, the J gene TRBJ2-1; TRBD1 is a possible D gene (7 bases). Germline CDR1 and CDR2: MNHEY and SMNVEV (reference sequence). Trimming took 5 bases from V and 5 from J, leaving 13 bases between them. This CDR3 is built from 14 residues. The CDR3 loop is CASSPGDRNNEQFF. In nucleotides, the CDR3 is TGTGCCAGCAGTCCGGGGGACAGAAACAATGAGCAGTTCTTC.

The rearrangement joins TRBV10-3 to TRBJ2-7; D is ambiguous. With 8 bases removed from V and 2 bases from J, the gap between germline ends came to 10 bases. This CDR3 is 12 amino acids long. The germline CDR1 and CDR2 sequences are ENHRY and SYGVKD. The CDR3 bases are TGTGCCATCTCCCAAAGCCCCTACGAGCAGTACTTC. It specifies CAISQSPYEQYF.

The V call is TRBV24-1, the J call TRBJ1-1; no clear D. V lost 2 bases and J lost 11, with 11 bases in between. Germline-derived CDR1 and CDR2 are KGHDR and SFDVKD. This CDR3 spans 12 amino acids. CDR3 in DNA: TGTGCCACCAGTGATTATCTAAACGTGGCTTTCTTT. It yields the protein CATSDYLNVAFF.

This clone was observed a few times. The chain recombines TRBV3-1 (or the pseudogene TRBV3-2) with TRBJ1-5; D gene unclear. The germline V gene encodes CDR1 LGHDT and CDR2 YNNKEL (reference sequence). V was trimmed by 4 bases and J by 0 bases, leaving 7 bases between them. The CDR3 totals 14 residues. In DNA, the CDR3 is TGTGCCAGCAGCCGACACCTTAGCAATCAGCCCCAGCATTTT. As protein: CASSRHLSNQPQHF.

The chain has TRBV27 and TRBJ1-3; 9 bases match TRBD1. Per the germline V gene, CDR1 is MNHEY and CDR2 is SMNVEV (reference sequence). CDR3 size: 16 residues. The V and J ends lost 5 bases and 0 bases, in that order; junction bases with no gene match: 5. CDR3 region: CASSPRDRASGNTIYF. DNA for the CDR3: TGTGCCAGCAGTCCCCGGGACAGGGCCTCTGGAAACACCATATATTTT.

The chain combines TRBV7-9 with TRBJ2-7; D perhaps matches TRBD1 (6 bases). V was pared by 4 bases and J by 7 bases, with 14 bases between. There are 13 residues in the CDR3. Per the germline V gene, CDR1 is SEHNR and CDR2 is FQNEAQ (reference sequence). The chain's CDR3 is CASSSALQGEQYF. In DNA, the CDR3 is TGTGCCAGCAGCTCCGCCTTACAGGGAGAGCAGTACTTC.

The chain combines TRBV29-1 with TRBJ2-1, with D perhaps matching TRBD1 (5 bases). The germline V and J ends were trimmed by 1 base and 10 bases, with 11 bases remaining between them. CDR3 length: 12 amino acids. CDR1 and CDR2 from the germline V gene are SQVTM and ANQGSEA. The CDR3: CSVEVQWTEQFF. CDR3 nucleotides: TGCAGCGTTGAAGTTCAATGGACAGAGCAGTTCTTC.

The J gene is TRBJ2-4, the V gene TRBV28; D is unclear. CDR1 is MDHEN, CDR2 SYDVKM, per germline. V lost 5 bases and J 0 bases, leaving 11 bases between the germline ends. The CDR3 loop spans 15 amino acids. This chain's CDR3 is CASSPNGLAKNIQYF. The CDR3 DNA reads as TGTGCCAGCAGTCCCAATGGCTTAGCCAAAAACATTCAGTACTTC.

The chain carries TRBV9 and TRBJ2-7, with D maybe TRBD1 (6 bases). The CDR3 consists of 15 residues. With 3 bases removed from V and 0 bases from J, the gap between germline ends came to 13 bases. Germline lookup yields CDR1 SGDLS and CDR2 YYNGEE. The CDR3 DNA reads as TGTGCCAGCAGCGGAGGGACACTAAACTCCTACGAGCAGTACTTC. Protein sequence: CASSGGTLNSYEQYF.